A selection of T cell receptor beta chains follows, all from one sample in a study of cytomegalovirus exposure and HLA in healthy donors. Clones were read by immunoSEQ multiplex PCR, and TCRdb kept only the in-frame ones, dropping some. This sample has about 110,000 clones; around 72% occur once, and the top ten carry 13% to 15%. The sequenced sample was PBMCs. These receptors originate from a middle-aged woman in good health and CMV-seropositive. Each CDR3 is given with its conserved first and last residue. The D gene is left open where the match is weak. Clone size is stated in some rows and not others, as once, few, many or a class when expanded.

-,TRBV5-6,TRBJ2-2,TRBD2,CASSIAGLPGELFF,TGTGCCAGCAGCATAGCGGGGCTTCCCGGGGAGCTGTTTTTT
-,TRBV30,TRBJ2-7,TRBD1,CAWTRQGYEQYF,TGTGCCTGGACCAGACAGGGCTACGAGCAGTACTTC
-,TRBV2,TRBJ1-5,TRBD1,CASGQDSNQPQHF,TGTGCCAGCGGACAGGATAGCAATCAGCCCCAGCATTTT
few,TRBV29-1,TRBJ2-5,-,CSVDRGQETQYF,TGCAGCGTTGACAGGGGACAAGAGACCCAGTACTTC
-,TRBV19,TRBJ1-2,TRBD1,CASTSRQGGDYGYTF,TGTGCCAGTACCTCAAGACAGGGGGGGGACTATGGCTACACCTTC
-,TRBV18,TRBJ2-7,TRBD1,CASSPPGTGGYEQYF,TGTGCCAGCTCACCACCCGGGACAGGGGGCTACGAGCAGTACTTC
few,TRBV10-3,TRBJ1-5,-,CAISELMSNQPQHF,TGTGCCATCAGTGAACTGATGAGCAATCAGCCCCAGCATTTT
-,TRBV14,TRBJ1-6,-,CASSLRPNSPLHF,TGTGCCAGCAGCCTCAGGCCCAATTCACCCCTCCACTTT
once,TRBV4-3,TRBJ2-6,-,CASSQEFGAGANVLTF,TGCGCCAGCAGCCAAGAGTTTGGGGCGGGGGCCAACGTCCTGACTTTC
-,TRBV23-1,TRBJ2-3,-,CASSQSQGLGTDTQYF,TGCGCCAGCAGTCAATCTCAGGGGCTCGGCACAGATACGCAGTATTTT
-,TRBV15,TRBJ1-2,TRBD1,CATSNSRGQGREANYGYTF,TGTGCCACCAGCAATTCTAGGGGACAGGGAAGGGAGGCTAACTATGGCTACACCTTC
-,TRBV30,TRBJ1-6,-,CAWILTGASSYNSPLHF,TGTGCCTGGATTCTCACTGGGGCCAGCTCCTATAATTCACCCCTCCACTTT
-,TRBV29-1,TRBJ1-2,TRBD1,CSVGGQAKRGYTF,TGCAGCGTTGGGGGACAGGCCAAGAGGGGCTACACCTTC
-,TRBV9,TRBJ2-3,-,CASSVATSDTQYF,TGTGCCAGCAGCGTAGCTACGTCTGATACGCAGTATTTT
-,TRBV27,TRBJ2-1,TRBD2,CASSLSWDGGVNEQFF,TGTGCCAGCAGTTTATCTTGGGATGGGGGGGTCAATGAGCAGTTCTTC
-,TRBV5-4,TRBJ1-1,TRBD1,CASSPGQGHGTEAFF,TGTGCCAGCAGCCCGGGACAGGGGCATGGGACTGAAGCTTTCTTT
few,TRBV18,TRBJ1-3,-,CASSPEQPLGSGNTIYF,TGTGCCAGCTCACCCGAACAGCCTCTGGGCTCTGGAAACACCATATATTTT
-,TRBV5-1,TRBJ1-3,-,CASSLGQNSGNTIYF,TGCGCCAGCAGCTTGGGACAGAACTCTGGAAACACCATATATTTT
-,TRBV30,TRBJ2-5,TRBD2,CAWKAGGYGETQYF,TGTGCCTGGAAGGCGGGGGGGTATGGGGAGACCCAGTACTTC
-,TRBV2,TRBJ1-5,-,CASSSDGHSNQPQHF,TGTGCCAGCAGCTCGGACGGACATAGCAATCAGCCCCAGCATTTT
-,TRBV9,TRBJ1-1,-,CASSVAGGDEAFF,TGTGCCAGCAGCGTTGCAGGAGGGGATGAAGCTTTCTTT
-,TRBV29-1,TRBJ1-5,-,CSVAVNNQPQHF,TGCAGCGTTGCGGTCAACAATCAGCCCCAGCATTTT
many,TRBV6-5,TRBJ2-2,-,CASTPSPESGELFF,TGTGCCAGCACCCCAAGTCCTGAGTCCGGGGAGCTGTTTTTT
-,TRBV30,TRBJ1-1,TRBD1,CAWSDGRGHLEAFF,TGTGCCTGGAGTGACGGTAGGGGGCACCTTGAAGCTTTCTTT
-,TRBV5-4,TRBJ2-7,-,CASSIPSSYEQYF,TGTGCCAGCAGCATCCCGAGCTCCTACGAGCAGTACTTC
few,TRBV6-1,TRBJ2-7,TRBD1,CASSRDRGYEQYF,TGTGCCAGCAGCCGGGACAGGGGATACGAGCAGTACTTC
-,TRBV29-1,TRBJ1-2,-,CSVEGDIFYGYTF,TGCAGCGTTGAAGGGGACATATTCTATGGCTACACCTTC
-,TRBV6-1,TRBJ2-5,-,CASTPGAETQYF,TGTGCCAGCACCCCAGGGGCAGAGACCCAGTACTTC